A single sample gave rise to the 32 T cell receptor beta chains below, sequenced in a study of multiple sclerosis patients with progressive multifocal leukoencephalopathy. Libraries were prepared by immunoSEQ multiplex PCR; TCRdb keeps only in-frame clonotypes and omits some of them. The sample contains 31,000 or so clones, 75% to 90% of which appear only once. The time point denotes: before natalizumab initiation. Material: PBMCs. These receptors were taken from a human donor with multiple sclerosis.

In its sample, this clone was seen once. The CDR3 sequence: CASRTGQWIDGYTF. CDR3 nucleotide sequence: TGTGCCAGCAGGACAGGGCAATGGATAGATGGCTACACCTTC. The chain employs TRBV6-5 and TRBJ1-2; 7 nucleotides agree with TRBD1. The CDR3 runs to 14 residues. The V gene end was trimmed by 6 bases and the J gene end by 6 bases; junction bases not matched to a gene: 10. The germline gives CDR1 MNHEY, CDR2 SVGAGI.

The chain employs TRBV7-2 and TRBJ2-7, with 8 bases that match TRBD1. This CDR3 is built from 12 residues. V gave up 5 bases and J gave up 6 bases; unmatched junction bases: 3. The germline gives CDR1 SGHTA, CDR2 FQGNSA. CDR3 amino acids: CASSPDRGEQYF. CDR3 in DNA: TGTGCCAGCAGCCCCGACAGGGGCGAGCAGTACTTC.

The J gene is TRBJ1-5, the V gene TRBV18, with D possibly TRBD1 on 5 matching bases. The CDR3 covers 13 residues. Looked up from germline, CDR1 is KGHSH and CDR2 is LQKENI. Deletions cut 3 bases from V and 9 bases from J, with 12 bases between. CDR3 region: CASSPSPGLPQHF. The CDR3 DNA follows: TGTGCCAGCTCACCTTCGCCAGGGCTGCCCCAGCATTTT.

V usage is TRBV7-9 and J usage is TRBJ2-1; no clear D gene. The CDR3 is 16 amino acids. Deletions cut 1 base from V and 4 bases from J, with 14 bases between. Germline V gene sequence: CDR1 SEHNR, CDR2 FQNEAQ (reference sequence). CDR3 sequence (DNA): TGTGCCAGCAGCTTAGATGGGGTTAACAAATACAATGAGCAGTTCTTC. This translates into CASSLDGVNKYNEQFF. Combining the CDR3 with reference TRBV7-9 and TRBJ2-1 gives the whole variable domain DTGVSQNPRHKITKRGQNVTFRCDPISEHNRLYWYRQTLGQGPEFLTYFQNEAQLEKSRLLSDRFSAERPKGSFSTLEIQRTEQGDSAMYLCASSLDGVNKYNEQFFGPGTRLTVL.

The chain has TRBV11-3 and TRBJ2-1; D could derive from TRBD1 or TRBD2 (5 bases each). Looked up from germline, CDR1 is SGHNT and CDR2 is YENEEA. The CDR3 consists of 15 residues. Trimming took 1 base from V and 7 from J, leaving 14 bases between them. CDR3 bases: TGTGCCAGCAGCTTAGGGGGGACGGCCGGGAATGAGCAGTTCTTC. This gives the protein CASSLGGTAGNEQFF.

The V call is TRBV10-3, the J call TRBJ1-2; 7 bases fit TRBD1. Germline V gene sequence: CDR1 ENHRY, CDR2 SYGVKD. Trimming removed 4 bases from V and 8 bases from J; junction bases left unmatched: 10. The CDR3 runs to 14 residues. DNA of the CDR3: TGTGCCATCAGTGCTGACAGGGCGCTCGGGGGCTACACCTTC. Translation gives CAISADRALGGYTF.

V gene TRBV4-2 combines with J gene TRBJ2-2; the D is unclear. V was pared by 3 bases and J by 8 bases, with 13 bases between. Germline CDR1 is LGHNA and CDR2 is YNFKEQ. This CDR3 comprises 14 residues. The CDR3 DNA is TGTGCCAGCAGCCAGGGGTCCAACGCAGGGGAGCTGTTTTTT. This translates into CASSQGSNAGELFF.

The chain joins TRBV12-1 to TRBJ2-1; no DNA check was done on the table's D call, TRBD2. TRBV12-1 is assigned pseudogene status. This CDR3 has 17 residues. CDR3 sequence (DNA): TGTGCCAGCACCCCAGGGGCTAGCGGGAGGGAACACAATGAGCAGTTCTTC. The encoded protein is CASTPGASGREHNEQFF.

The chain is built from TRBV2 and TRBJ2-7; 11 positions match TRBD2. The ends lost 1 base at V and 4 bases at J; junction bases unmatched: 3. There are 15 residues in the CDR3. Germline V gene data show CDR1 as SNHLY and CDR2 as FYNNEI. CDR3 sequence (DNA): TGTGCCAGCAGTGAAGGACTAGCGGGACTATACGAGCAGTACTTC. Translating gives CASSEGLAGLYEQYF.

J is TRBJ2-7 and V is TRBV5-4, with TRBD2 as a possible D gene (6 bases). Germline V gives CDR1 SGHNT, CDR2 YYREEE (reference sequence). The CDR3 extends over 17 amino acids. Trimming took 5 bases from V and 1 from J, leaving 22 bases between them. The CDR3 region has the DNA TGTGCCAGCAGTCCAAGTACCCTAGCGTCTAGGTCCTACGAGCAGTACTTC. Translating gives CASSPSTLASRSYEQYF.

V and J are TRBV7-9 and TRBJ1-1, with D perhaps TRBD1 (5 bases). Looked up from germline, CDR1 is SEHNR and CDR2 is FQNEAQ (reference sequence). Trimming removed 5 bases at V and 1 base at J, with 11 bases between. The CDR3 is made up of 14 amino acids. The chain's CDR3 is CASSLNGGNTEAFF. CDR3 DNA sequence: TGTGCCAGCAGCCTTAACGGGGGGAACACTGAAGCTTTCTTT. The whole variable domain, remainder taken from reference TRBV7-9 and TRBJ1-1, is DTGVSQNPRHKITKRGQNVTFRCDPISEHNRLYWYRQTLGQGPEFLTYFQNEAQLEKSRLLSDRFSAERPKGSFSTLEIQRTEQGDSAMYLCASSLNGGNTEAFFGQGTRLTVV.

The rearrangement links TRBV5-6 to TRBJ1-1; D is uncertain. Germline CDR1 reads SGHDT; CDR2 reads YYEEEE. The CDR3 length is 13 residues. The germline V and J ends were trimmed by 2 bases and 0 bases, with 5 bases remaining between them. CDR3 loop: CASSFYLNTEAFF. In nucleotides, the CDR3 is TGTGCCAGCAGCTTTTACTTGAACACTGAAGCTTTCTTT.

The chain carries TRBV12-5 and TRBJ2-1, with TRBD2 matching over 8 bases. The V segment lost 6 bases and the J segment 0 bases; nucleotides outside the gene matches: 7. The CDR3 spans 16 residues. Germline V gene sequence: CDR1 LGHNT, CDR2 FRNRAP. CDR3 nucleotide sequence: TGTGCTAGTGGCCAACTAGCGGTAAGCTCCTACAATGAGCAGTTCTTC. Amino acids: CASGQLAVSSYNEQFF.

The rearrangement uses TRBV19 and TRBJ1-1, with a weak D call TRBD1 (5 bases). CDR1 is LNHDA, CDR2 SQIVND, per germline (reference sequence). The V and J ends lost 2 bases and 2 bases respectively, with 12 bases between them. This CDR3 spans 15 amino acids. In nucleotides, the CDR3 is TGTGCCAGTAGTATAAGCGGCAGGGCTAACACTGAAGCTTTCTTT. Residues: CASSISGRANTEAFF.

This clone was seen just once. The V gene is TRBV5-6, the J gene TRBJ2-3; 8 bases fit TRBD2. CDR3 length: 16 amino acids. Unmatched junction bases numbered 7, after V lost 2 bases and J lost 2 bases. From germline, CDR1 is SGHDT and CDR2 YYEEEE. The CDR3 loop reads CASSFKREIFTDTQYF. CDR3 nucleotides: TGTGCCAGCAGCTTCAAGCGGGAGATATTCACAGATACGCAGTATTTT.

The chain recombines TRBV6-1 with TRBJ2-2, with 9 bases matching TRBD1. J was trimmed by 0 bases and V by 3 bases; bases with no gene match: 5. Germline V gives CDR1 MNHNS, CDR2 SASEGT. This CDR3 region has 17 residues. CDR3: CASSETGGFANTGELFF. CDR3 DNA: TGTGCCAGCAGTGAGACAGGGGGGTTCGCGAACACCGGGGAGCTGTTTTTT.

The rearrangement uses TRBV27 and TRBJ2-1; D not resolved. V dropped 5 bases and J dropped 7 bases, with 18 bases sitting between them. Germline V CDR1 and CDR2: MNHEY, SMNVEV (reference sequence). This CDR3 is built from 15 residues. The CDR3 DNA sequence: TGTGCCAGCAGTGGGGTAAATCAGGTTTCGAATGAGCAGTTCTTC. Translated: CASSGVNQVSNEQFF.

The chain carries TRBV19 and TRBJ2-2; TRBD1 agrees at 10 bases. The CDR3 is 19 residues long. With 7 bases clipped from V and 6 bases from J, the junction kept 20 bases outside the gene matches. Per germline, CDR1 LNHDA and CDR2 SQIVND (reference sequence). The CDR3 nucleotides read TGTGCCAGTATCGCCCCGGGACAGGGGTTGAGAAAGGTCTCCGGGGAGCTGTTTTTT. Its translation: CASIAPGQGLRKVSGELFF.

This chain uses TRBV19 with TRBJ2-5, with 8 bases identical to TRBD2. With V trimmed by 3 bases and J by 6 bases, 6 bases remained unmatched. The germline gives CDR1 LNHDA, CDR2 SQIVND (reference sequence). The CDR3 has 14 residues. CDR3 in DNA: TGTGCCAGTAGTATCAGCCGGGAGGGGAAGACCCAGTACTTC. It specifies CASSISREGKTQYF. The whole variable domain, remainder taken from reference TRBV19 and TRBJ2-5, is DGGITQSPKYLFRKEGQNVTLSCEQNLNHDAMYWYRQDPGQGLRLIYYSQIVNDFQKGDIAEGYSVSREKKESFPLTVTSAQKNPTAFYLCASSISREGKTQYFGPGTRLLVL.

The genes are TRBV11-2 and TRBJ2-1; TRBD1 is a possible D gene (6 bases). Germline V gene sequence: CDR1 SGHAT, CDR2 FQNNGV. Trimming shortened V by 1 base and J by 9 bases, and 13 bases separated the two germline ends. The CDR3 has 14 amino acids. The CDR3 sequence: CASSLGSTRGEQFF. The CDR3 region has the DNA TGTGCCAGCAGCTTAGGTTCCACCAGGGGTGAGCAGTTCTTC.

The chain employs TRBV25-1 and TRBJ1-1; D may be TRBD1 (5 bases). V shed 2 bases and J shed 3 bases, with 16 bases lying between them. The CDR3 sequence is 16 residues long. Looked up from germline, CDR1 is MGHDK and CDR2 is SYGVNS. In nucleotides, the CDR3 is TGTGCCAGCAGTGAAGGAGGGGAGGCGGGGTACACTGAAGCTTTCTTT. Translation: CASSEGGEAGYTEAFF.

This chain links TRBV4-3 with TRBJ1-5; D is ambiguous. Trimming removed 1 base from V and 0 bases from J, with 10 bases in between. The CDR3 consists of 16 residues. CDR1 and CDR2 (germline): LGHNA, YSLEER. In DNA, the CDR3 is TGCGCCAGCAGCCAAGGGGTCGGCCCTAGCAATCAGCCCCAGCATTTT. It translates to CASSQGVGPSNQPQHF.

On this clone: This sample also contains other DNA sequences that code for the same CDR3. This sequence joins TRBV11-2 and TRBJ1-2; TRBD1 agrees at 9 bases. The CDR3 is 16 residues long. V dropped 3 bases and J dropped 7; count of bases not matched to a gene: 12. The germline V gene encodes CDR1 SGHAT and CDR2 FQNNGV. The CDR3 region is CASSLGPGQGIGGYTF. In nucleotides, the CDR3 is TGTGCCAGCAGCTTGGGACCGGGACAGGGTATAGGTGGCTACACCTTC.

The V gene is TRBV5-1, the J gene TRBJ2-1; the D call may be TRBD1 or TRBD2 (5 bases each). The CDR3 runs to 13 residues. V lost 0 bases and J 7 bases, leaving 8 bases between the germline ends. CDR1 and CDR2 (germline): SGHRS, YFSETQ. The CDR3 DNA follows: TGCGCCAGCAGCTTGGTTGGGGGAAATGAGCAGTTCTTC. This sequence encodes CASSLVGGNEQFF. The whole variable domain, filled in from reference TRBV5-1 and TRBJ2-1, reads KAGVTQTPRYLIKTRGQQVTLSCSPISGHRSVSWYQQTPGQGLQFLFEYFSETQRNKGNFPGRFSGRQFSNSRSEMNVSTLELGDSALYLCASSLVGGNEQFFGPGTRLTVL.

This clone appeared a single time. The CDR3 nucleotides read TGTGCCAGCACCCAGGGCTACGAGCAGTACTTC. Translated: CASTQGYEQYF. This chain uses TRBV6-5 with TRBJ2-7; possibly TRBD1 for D (5 bases). The V gene's germline CDR1 is MNHEY and CDR2 SVGAGI. CDR3 length: 11 amino acids. Trimming removed 7 bases at V and 3 bases at J, with 7 bases between.

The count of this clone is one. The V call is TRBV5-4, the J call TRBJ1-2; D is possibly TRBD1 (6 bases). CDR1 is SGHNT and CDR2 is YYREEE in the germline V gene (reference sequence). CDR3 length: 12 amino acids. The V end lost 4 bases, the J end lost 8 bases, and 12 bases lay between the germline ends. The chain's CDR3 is CASSVQGLGYTF. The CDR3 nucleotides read TGTGCCAGCAGCGTACAGGGTTTAGGCTACACCTTC. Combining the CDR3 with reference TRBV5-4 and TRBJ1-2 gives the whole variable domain ETGVTQSPTHLIKTRGQQVTLRCSSQSGHNTVSWYQQALGQGPQFIFQYYREEENGRGNFPPRFSGLQFPNYSSELNVNALELDDSALYLCASSVQGLGYTFGSGTRLTVV.

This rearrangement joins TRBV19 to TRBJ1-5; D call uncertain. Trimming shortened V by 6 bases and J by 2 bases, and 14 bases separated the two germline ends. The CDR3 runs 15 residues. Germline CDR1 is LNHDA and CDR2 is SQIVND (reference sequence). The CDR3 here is CASSSSLIGNQPQHF. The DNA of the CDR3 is TGTGCCAGTAGCTCCTCCCTTATAGGCAATCAGCCCCAGCATTTT.

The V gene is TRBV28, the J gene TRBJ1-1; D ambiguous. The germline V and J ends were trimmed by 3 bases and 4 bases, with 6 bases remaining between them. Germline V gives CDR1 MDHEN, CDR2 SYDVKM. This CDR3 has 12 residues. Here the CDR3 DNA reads TGTGCCAGCAGTTTCCACTTCACTGAAGCTTTCTTT. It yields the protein CASSFHFTEAFF. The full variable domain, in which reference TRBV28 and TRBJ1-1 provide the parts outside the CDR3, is DVKVTQSSRYLVKRTGEKVFLECVQDMDHENMFWYRQDPGLGLRLIYFSYDVKMKEKGDIPEGYSVSREKKERFSLILESASTNQTSMYLCASSFHFTEAFFGQGTRLTVV.

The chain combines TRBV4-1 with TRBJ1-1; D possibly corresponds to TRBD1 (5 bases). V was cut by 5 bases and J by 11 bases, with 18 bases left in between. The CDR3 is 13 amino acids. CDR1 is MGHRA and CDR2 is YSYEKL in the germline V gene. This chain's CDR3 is CASSLPGPEMAFF. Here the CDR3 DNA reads TGCGCCAGCAGCTTGCCGGGACCCGAGATGGCTTTCTTT.

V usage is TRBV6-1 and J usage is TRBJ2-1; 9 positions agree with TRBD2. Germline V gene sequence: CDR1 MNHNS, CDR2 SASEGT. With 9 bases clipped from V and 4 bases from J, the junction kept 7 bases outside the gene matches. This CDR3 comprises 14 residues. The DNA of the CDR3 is TGTGCCAGTGGAGCGGGAGGAAATTACAATGAGCAGTTCTTC. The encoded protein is CASGAGGNYNEQFF.

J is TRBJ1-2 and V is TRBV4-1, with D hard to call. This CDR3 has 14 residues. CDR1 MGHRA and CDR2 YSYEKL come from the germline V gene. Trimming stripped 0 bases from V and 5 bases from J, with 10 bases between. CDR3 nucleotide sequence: TGCGCCAGCAGCCAAGATCTCGGGATTTATGGCTACACCTTC. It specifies CASSQDLGIYGYTF.

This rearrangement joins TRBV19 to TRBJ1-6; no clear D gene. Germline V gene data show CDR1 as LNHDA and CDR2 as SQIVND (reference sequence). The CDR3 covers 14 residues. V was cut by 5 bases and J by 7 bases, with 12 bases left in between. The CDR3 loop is CASSPVVNNSPLHF. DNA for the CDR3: TGTGCCAGTAGTCCGGTGGTAAACAATTCACCCCTCCACTTT.